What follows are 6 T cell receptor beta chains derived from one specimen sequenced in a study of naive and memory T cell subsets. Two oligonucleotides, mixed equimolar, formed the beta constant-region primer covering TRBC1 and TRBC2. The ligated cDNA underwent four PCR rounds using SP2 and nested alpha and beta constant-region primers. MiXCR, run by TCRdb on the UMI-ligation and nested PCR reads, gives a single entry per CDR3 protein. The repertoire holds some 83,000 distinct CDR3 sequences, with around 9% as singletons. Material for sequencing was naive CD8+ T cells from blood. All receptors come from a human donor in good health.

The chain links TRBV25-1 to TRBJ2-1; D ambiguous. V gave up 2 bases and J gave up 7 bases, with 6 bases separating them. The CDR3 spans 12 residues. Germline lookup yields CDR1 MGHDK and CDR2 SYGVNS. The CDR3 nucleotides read TGTGCCAGCAGTGAAGGATGGAATGAGCAGTTCTTC. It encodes CASSEGWNEQFF.

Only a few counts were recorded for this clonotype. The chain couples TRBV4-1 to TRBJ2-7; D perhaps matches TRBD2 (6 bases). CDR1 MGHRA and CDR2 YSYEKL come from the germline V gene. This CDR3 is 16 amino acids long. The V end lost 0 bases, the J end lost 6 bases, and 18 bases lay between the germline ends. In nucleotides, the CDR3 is TGCGCCAGCAGCCAAGATCGGCGACTAGAGTGGGGCGAGCAGTACTTC. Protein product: CASSQDRRLEWGEQYF.

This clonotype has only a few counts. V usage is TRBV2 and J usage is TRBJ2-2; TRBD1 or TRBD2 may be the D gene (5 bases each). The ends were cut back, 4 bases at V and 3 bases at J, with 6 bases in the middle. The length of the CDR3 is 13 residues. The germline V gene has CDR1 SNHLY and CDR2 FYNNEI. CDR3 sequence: CASSAGHTGELFF. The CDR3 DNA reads TGTGCCAGCAGTGCGGGGCACACCGGGGAGCTGTTTTTT. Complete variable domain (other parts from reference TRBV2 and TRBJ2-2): EPEVTQTPSHQVTQMGQEVILRCVPISNHLYFYWYRQILGQKVEFLVSFYNNEISEKSEIFDDQFSVERPDGSNFTLKIRSTKLEDSAMYFCASSAGHTGELFFGEGSRLTVL.

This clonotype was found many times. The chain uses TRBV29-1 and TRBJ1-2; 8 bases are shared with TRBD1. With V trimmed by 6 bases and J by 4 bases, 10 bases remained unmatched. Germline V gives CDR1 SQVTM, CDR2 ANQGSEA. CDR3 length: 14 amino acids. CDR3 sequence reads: CSVGRQGLGYGYTF. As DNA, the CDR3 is TGCAGCGTCGGAAGACAGGGGCTCGGCTATGGCTACACCTTC.

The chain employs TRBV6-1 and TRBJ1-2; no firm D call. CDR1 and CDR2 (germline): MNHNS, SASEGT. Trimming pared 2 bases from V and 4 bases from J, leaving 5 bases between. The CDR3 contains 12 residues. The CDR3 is CASSETFYGYTF. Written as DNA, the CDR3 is TGTGCCAGCAGTGAAACTTTCTATGGCTACACCTTC.

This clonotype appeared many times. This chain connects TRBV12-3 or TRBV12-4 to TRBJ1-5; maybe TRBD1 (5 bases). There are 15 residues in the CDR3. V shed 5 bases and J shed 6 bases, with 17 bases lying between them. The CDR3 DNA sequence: TGTGCCAGCAGTCTAGGGGCGGAGAGGGGTCAGCCCCAGCATTTT. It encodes CASSLGAERGQPQHF.